This T cell receptor (beta chain) was profiled in a study of T-cell memory formation after mild COVID-19. This clonotype was seen more than once but under ten times. TCRdb used MiXCR to reprocess the 5' RACE reads, holding one entry per CDR3 protein. The table lists 550,000 to 600,000 distinct CDR3 sequences, around 16% of them singletons. Germline trimming cut 1 base from V and 7 bases from J; bases unmatched to any gene: 8. CDR3 length: 16 amino acids. Germline CDR1 LNHNV, CDR2 YYDKDF (reference sequence). The genes are TRBV15 and TRBJ2-1; TRBD1 matches at 9 bases. The sequencing sample was made of PBMCs or a T cell subset sorted from them (not recorded which). This TCR derives from an adult woman who had mild COVID-19 (a few samples of this study predate the infection). Cell type and time point are not known. The CDR3 DNA reads TGTGCCACCAGCAGAGCACTCGGGACAGGGACAAATGAGCAGTTCTTC. Its protein is CATSRALGTGTNEQFF.